Listed below are T cell receptor beta chains from one sample, sequenced in a study of blood T cells in healthy people across ages. TCRdb passed the 5' RACE reads through MiXCR, listing each CDR3 protein once. The sample has 550,000 to 700,000 distinct CDR3 sequences; roughly 28% are singletons. Source material: blood. The receptors here all came from an older woman in good health. Each CDR3 is given with its conserved first and last residue. D genes are given only for firm matches. Size is stated for part of the rows, as once, few or many counts, or as a class when the clone is expanded.

few | TRBJ1-2 | TRBV2 | - | CARGATNYGYTF | TGTGCCAGGGGCGCAACTAACTATGGCTACACCTTC
few | TRBJ1-1 | TRBV20-1 | TRBD1 | CSALSGTGGTEAFF | TGCAGTGCCCTCTCGGGGACAGGGGGAACTGAAGCTTTCTTT
- | TRBJ2-5 | TRBV20-1 | - | CSARVANSIQETQYF | TGCAGTGCTAGGGTTGCGAATAGTATTCAGGAGACCCAGTACTTC
- | TRBJ2-2 | TRBV5-1 | - | CASSLAGFGGELFF | TGCGCCAGCAGCTTGGCTGGTTTTGGAGGGGAGCTGTTTTTT
few | TRBJ1-1 | TRBV7-9 | - | CASSLGRGEAFF | TGTGCCAGCAGCTTAGGACGGGGTGAAGCTTTCTTT
few | TRBJ2-5 | TRBV7-3 | - | CASSLDVGLETQYF | TGTGCCAGCAGCTTAGATGTCGGGCTCGAGACCCAGTACTTC
few | TRBJ2-7 | TRBV5-1 | - | CASRLTASYEQYF | TGCGCCAGCAGATTGACAGCCTCCTACGAGCAGTACTTC
once | TRBJ2-3 | TRBV7-9 | - | CASSLYALRGTDTQYF | TGTGCCAGCAGCTTATACGCCCTACGAGGGACAGATACGCAGTATTTT
- | TRBJ2-3 | TRBV5-5 | TRBD1 | CASSFTGGAEDTQYF | TGTGCCAGCAGCTTTACAGGGGGCGCGGAGGATACGCAGTATTTT
- | TRBJ2-3 | TRBV15 | - | CATSRGEGNTDTQYF | TGTGCCACCAGCAGAGGCGAGGGAAACACAGATACGCAGTATTTT
- | TRBJ2-2 | TRBV28 | - | CASSFYVTGELFF | TGTGCCAGCAGTTTCTATGTCACCGGGGAGCTGTTTTTT
- | TRBJ2-7 | TRBV20-1 | - | CSADGSEQYF | TGCAGTGCCGACGGGTCCGAGCAGTACTTC